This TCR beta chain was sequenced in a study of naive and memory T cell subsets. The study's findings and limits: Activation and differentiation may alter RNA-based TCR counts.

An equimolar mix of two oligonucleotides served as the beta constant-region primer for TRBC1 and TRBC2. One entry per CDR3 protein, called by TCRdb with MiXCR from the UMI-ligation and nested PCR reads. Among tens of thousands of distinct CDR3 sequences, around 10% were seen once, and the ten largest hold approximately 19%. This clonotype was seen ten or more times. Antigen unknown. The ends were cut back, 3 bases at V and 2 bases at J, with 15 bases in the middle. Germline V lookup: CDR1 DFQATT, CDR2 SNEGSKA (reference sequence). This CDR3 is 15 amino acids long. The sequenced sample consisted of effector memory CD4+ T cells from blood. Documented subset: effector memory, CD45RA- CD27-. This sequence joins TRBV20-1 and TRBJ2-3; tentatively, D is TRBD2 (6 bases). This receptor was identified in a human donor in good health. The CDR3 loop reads CSARLWPGVTDTQYF. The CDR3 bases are TGCAGTGCTAGGCTCTGGCCGGGGGTCACAGATACGCAGTATTTT.